This T cell receptor (beta chain) is from a study of CD8 T cells in ankylosing spondylitis. Findings and caveats of the study: From matched ankylosing spondylitis synovial fluid, disease-linked clones were reportedly recovered at significantly enriched levels. A motif in TCR beta, a set of about eight highly homologous variants, appeared characteristic of ankylosing spondylitis blood. Disease-associated clones were CD8+ and fairly uncommon in peripheral blood.

This clonotype was found many times. Its antigen remains unknown. Per the germline V gene, CDR1 is DFQATT and CDR2 is SNEGSKA (reference sequence). CDR3 length: 13 residues. V lost 3 bases to trimming and J lost 0 bases, with 9 bases between them. It was by quantitative 5'-RACE with molecular barcodes that TCR beta libraries were made. Using its own MiXCR run on the 5' RACE reads, TCRdb lists one record per CDR3 protein. The sample holds more than 110,000 distinct CDR3 sequences; roughly 8% are singletons and the top ten take 7.3%. The sequencing sample was made of synovial fluid, either unsorted or a sorted T cell fraction (not recorded which). The chain is built from TRBV20-1 and TRBJ2-7; D is unclear. The clonotype comes from a male donor with ankylosing spondylitis. The CDR3 loop is CSARYQLSYEQYF. The CDR3 nucleotides read TGCAGTGCTAGGTATCAGCTCTCCTACGAGCAGTACTTC.